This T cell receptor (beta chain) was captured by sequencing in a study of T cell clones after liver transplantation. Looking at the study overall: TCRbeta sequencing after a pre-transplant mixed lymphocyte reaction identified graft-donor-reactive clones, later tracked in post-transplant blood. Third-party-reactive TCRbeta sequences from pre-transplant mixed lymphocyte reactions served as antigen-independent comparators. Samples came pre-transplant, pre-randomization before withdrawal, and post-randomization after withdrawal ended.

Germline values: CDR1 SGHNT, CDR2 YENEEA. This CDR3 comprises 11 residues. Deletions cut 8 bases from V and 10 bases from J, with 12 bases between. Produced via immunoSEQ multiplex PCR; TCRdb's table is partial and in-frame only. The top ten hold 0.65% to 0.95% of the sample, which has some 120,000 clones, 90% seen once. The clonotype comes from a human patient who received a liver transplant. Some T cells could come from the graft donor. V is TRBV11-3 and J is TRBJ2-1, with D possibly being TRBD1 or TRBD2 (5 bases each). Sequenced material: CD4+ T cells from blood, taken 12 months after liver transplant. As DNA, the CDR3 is TGTGCCAGCCGAAAAGGGGACGAGCAGTTCTTC. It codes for CASRKGDEQFF. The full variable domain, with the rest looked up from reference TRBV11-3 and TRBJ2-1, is EAGVVQSPRYKIIEKKQPVAFWCNPISGHNTLYWYLQNLGQGPELLIRYENEEAVDDSQLPKDRFSAERLKGVDSTLKIQPAELGDSAVYLCASRKGDEQFFGPGTRLTVL.